Given below is one TCR beta chain in context. Its antigen is still unknown. This sample is drawn from a study of human T cells and chemical hapten exposure. CDR3 length: 11 amino acids. Trimming pared 7 bases from V and 7 bases from J, leaving 10 bases between. Germline V lookup: CDR1 MNHNY, CDR2 SVGAGI (reference sequence). Time point in this sample: patch test 3, about 24 weeks after DPC sensitization. Treatment given: therapeutic diphenylcyclopropenone sensitization with weekly scalp DPC. Study results and caveats: Versus controls, expanded TCRs had significantly more large CDR3 similarity clusters. With alopecia, donors may have immune responses unlike healthy people's.

TCRdb independently ran MiXCR on the RACE reads; one entry per CDR3 protein. The sample shows over 55,000 distinct CDR3 sequences, 9.5% to 15% of them seen only once. The chain carries TRBV6-6 and TRBJ1-2; TRBD1 might be the D (6 bases). The sample consisted of whole blood, taken in connection with sensitization to the hapten diphenylcyclopropenone (DPC). The receptor was derived from a man under 40 with alopecia areata. Some clones in this sample may be carry-over from other donors' samples. This CDR3 is CASIQQGGYTF. Here the CDR3 DNA reads TGTGCCAGCATTCAACAGGGTGGCTACACCTTC.